Listed below are T cell receptor beta chains from one sample, sequenced in a study of blood T cell repertoires in COVID-19. The method was immunoSEQ multiplex PCR; TCRdb's version includes in-frame clones alone and lacks a portion of them. The sample holds roughly 130,000 clones, around 75% seen once. Source material: peripheral blood. These receptors originate from a woman in her sixties or seventies with COVID-19, enrolled during active disease. Both conserved end residues are trimmed from each CDR3.

V gene: TRBV7-3; CDR3 length: 17; J gene: TRBJ2-1; CDR3 protein: ASSLYGVGETYSYNEQF
V gene: TRBV5-4; CDR3 length: 13; J gene: TRBJ2-3; CDR3 protein: ASSLRGRGTDTQY
V gene: TRBV6-6; CDR3 length: 12; J gene: TRBJ1-2; CDR3 protein: ASSTATGNYGYT
V gene: TRBV5-6; CDR3 length: 12; J gene: TRBJ2-5; CDR3 protein: ASSLFGVPETQY
V gene: TRBV5-1; CDR3 length: 11; J gene: TRBJ1-1; CDR3 protein: ASSTGENTEAF
V gene: TRBV5-4; CDR3 length: 12; J gene: TRBJ2-5; CDR3 protein: ASSLAGVQETQY
V gene: TRBV4-2; CDR3 length: 11; J gene: TRBJ1-6; CDR3 protein: ASSLADNSPLH
V gene: TRBV5-5; CDR3 length: 11; J gene: TRBJ2-5; CDR3 protein: ASSLTGEETQY
V gene: TRBV7-3; CDR3 length: 11; J gene: TRBJ2-1; CDR3 protein: ASSLRRGNEQF
V gene: TRBV13; CDR3 length: 18; J gene: TRBJ2-6; CDR3 protein: ASTKWRGDSQSSGANVLT
V gene: TRBV25-1; CDR3 length: 12; J gene: TRBJ1-2; CDR3 protein: ASSDSQGAQGYT
V gene: TRBV7-2; CDR3 length: 14; J gene: TRBJ2-7; CDR3 protein: ASSFGQGASLYEQY
V gene: TRBV2; CDR3 length: 12; J gene: TRBJ1-4; CDR3 protein: ASSTLTGGEKLF
V gene: TRBV19; CDR3 length: 10; J gene: TRBJ1-1; CDR3 protein: ASSFQGSGAF
V gene: TRBV7-9; CDR3 length: 14; J gene: TRBJ1-2; CDR3 protein: ASSLIHFGGTGGYT
V gene: TRBV29-1; CDR3 length: 10; J gene: TRBJ2-5; CDR3 protein: SVGGGGGTQY